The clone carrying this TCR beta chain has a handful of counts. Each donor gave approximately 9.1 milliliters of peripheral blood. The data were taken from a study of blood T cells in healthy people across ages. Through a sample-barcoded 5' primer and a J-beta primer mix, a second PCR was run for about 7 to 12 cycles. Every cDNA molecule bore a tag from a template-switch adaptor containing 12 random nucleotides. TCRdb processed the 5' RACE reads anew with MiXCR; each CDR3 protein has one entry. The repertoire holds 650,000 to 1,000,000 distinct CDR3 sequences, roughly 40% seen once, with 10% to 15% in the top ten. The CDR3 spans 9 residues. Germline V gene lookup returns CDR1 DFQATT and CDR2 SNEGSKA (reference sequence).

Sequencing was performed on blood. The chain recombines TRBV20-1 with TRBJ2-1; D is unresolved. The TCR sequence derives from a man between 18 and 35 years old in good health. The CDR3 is CRAYNEQFF. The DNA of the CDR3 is TGCAGAGCCTACAATGAGCAGTTCTTC.